The subject of this entry is one T cell receptor (beta chain). The sample originates from a study of PD-1 blockade in mismatch repair-deficient tumors. Sequenced by immunoSEQ multiplex PCR; TCRdb stores in-frame clones only, minus some. Of tens of thousands of clones in the sample, around 82% were seen once. Germline V gives CDR1 SGHAT, CDR2 FQNNGV. Trimming cost V 3 bases and J 3 bases; bases outside gene matches: 9. This CDR3 is 17 amino acids long. This rearrangement joins TRBV11-2 to TRBJ2-3, with 10 nucleotides matching TRBD2. The sequence was obtained from an adult with mismatch repair-deficient cancer. The specimen was peripheral blood, collected 4 weeks after starting pembrolizumab. CDR3 sequence (DNA): TGTGCCAGCAGCTTTCGTCCTAGCGGGAGTGTGACAGATACGCAGTATTTT. As protein: CASSFRPSGSVTDTQYF.